The 17 T cell receptor beta chains below were found in one sample sequenced in a study of blood T cells in healthy people across ages. Together with a sample-barcoded 5' primer, a J-beta primer mix was included in a second PCR lasting about 7 to 11 cycles. Each CDR3 protein is one row after TCRdb ran MiXCR on the 5' RACE reads. The sample includes hundreds of thousands of distinct CDR3 sequences, 25% to 35% of them seen just once. The sequenced sample consisted of blood. The receptors were gathered from a woman at least 80 years old in good health.

This clonotype was observed many times. The V and J genes are TRBV7-6 and TRBJ1-5; D is ambiguous. V lost 5 bases and J lost 3, with 23 bases in between. The CDR3 loop spans 18 amino acids. Germline V gives CDR1 SGHVS, CDR2 FNYEAQ. CDR3 sequence (DNA): TGTGCCAGCAGCCCTCATCCACGGAGGGTAACTCTCAATCAGCCCCAGCATTTT. Amino acid sequence: CASSPHPRRVTLNQPQHF. The variable domain in full, with the rest retrieved from reference TRBV7-6 and TRBJ1-5, is GAGVSQSPRYKVTKRGQDVALRCDPISGHVSLYWYRQALGQGPEFLTYFNYEAQQDKSGLPNDRFSAERPEGSISTLTIQRTEQRDSAMYRCASSPHPRRVTLNQPQHFGDGTRLSIL.

A note on this clonotype: It may be a read error: a sequence one base away is much more abundant. The rearrangement uses TRBV28 and TRBJ1-2; 7 nucleotides match TRBD1. In germline, CDR1 is MDHEN, CDR2 SYDVKM. The CDR3 is 15 amino acids. CDR3 region: CACSPRQGRRYGYTF. CDR3 DNA sequence: TGTGCCTGCAGTCCACGACAGGGCCGGCGCTATGGCTACACCTTC.

The sample holds many counts of this clonotype. The genes are TRBV29-1 and TRBJ1-2; 10 bases align to TRBD1. V was pared by 3 bases and J by 6 bases, with 7 bases of the junction left unmatched. Germline lookup yields CDR1 SQVTM and CDR2 ANQGSEA. This CDR3 has 14 residues. CDR3 nucleotides: TGCAGCGTTGACAAGTCCGGGACAGGGGATGGCTACACCTTC. Protein sequence: CSVDKSGTGDGYTF.

This clonotype was seen many times. The V and J genes are TRBV29-1 and TRBJ2-7; the match to TRBD1 covers 7 bases. The V gene end was trimmed by 6 bases and the J gene end by 0 bases; junction bases not matched to a gene: 8. Per germline, CDR1 SQVTM and CDR2 ANQGSEA. This CDR3 contains 14 residues. The CDR3, as DNA: TGCAGCGTGAGACAGGGTGTCACCTCCTACGAGCAGTACTTC. This sequence encodes CSVRQGVTSYEQYF.

Only a few counts were recorded for this clonotype. V and J are TRBV12-3 or TRBV12-4 and TRBJ1-3; D call uncertain. V was pared by 1 base and J by 4 bases, with 5 bases between. The CDR3 totals 13 residues. The CDR3 DNA is TGTGCCAGCAGTTTAGACCGAGGAAACACCATATATTTT. It yields the protein CASSLDRGNTIYF.

In this sample, this clonotype turned up many times. CDR3 in amino acids: CASSPTSGGVIVHEQFF. CDR3 coding DNA: TGTGCCAGCAGTCCTACTAGCGGGGGGGTAATAGTCCATGAGCAGTTCTTC. The gene calls are TRBV6-1 and TRBJ2-1; 13 bases match TRBD2. Losses at the gene ends were 5 bases for V and 8 bases for J; bases not matched to a gene: 12. This CDR3 is built from 17 residues. Per germline, CDR1 MNHNS and CDR2 SASEGT.

In its sample, this clonotype was seen a few times. The rearrangement links TRBV6-1 to TRBJ1-1; no clear D. Looked up from germline, CDR1 is MNHNS and CDR2 is SASEGT. Trimming cost V 0 bases and J 3 bases, with 8 bases left between them. The CDR3 spans 14 residues. CDR3 sequence (DNA): TGTGCCAGCAGTGAAGCCGGGGTTCACACTGAAGCTTTCTTT. Its protein product is CASSEAGVHTEAFF.

With regard to this clonotype: Being one base from a much bigger clone, this may be a read error. The rearrangement uses TRBV5-1 and TRBJ2-1; a possible D gene is TRBD2 (6 bases). Germline V CDR1 and CDR2: SGHRS, YFSETQ. The CDR3 sequence is 16 residues long. CDR3 sequence reads: CASSWRAGRSYNEQVF. The CDR3 DNA sequence: TGCGCCAGCAGCTGGAGGGCGGGACGCTCCTACAATGAGCAGGTCTTC.

DNA of the CDR3: TGTGCCAGCAAACAGGTGATCCCCGACAAGCAGTACTTC. Protein sequence: CASKQVIPDKQYF. The V gene is TRBV6-1, the J gene TRBJ2-5, with a tentative D call TRBD1 (5 bases). This CDR3 is 13 amino acids long. Germline V gene lookup returns CDR1 MNHNS and CDR2 SASEGT. Trimming shortened V by 7 bases and J by 11 bases, and 20 bases separated the two germline ends.

As to this clonotype: A read error is possible here, since a much larger clone lies one base away. The J gene is TRBJ2-5, the V gene TRBV27; D gene ambiguous. V lost 0 bases and J 11 bases, leaving 13 bases between the germline ends. Germline CDR1 reads MNHEY; CDR2 reads SMNVEV (reference sequence). The CDR3 consists of 13 residues. CDR3 sequence: CASSLSATYGQYF. CDR3 bases: TGTGCCAGCAGTTTATCGGCCACCTACGGGCAGTACTTC.

The chain recombines TRBV7-2 with TRBJ2-5, with a tentative D call TRBD1 (5 bases). V lost 5 bases and J lost 1, with 14 bases in between. The CDR3 is made up of 15 amino acids. In germline, CDR1 is SGHTA, CDR2 FQGNSA. CDR3 sequence reads: CASSTFRVSQETQYF. In DNA form, the CDR3 reads TGTGCCAGCAGCACCTTCAGGGTATCCCAAGAGACCCAGTACTTC.

This clonotype came up many times. This rearrangement joins TRBV7-8 to TRBJ2-7; D is unclear. In germline, CDR1 is SGHVS, CDR2 FQNEAQ. V was cut by 2 bases and J by 2 bases, with 7 bases left in between. This CDR3 spans 13 amino acids. CDR3: CASSLSPAYEQYF. The CDR3 nucleotides read TGTGCCAGCAGCTTATCCCCGGCCTACGAGCAGTACTTC.

Comment on this clonotype: A junction end diverges from the germline sequence, so it may reflect a read error. The chain is built from TRBV30 and TRBJ1-1; no clear D. Germline CDR1 is GTSNPN and CDR2 is SVGIG (reference sequence). The CDR3 extends over 13 amino acids. The chain's CDR3 is CVWSVRINTEAFF. The CDR3 nucleotides read TGTGTCTGGAGTGTACGTATTAACACTGAAGCTTTCTTT.

As to this clonotype: It is unclear where the CDR3 begins or ends on the DNA, so no DNA is shown, and the CDR3 is as TCRdb lists it. V usage is TRBV20-1 and J usage is TRBJ2-7; the DNA was not used to check the table's D call, TRBD1. From its first to its last residue, the CDR3 has 20 amino acids. Germline CDR1 DFQATT, CDR2 SNEGSKA (reference sequence). This CDR3 reads CSARPLRGHPAGTQYFGPGF.

Ten or more counts support this clonotype. Written as DNA, the CDR3 is TGTGCCAGCAGCGTGACAGGCATCAATGAGCAGTTCTTC. Protein product: CASSVTGINEQFF. The chain joins TRBV11-2 to TRBJ2-1, with D possibly TRBD1 on 6 matching bases. Between the trimmed V and J ends, which lost 5 bases and 6 bases, there was a span of 11 bases. The CDR3 covers 13 residues. From germline, CDR1 is SGHAT and CDR2 FQNNGV.

The sample holds many counts of this clonotype. A much larger clonotype is one base distant, so this may be a read error. Written as DNA, the CDR3 is TGCAGTGCTAGTAGGCTAGCGGGGGGGAATGAGCAGTACTTC. It is translated as CSASRLAGGNEQYF. This chain joins TRBV20-1 and TRBJ2-7; TRBD2 aligns across 12 bases. J gave up 7 bases and V 3 bases, and 7 bases lay outside the gene matches. This CDR3 is built from 14 residues. The germline V gene has CDR1 DFQATT and CDR2 SNEGSKA (reference sequence).

This clonotype was seen a single time. The CDR3 spells CASSLRLAGGTYEQYF. In nucleotides, the CDR3 is TGCGCCAGCAGCTTGCGATTAGCGGGAGGAACCTACGAGCAGTACTTC. The chain is built from TRBV5-1 and TRBJ2-7, with TRBD2 matching over 10 bases. V dropped 1 base and J dropped 2; count of bases not matched to a gene: 6. This CDR3 has 16 amino acids. Germline V gene data show CDR1 as SGHRS and CDR2 as YFSETQ.